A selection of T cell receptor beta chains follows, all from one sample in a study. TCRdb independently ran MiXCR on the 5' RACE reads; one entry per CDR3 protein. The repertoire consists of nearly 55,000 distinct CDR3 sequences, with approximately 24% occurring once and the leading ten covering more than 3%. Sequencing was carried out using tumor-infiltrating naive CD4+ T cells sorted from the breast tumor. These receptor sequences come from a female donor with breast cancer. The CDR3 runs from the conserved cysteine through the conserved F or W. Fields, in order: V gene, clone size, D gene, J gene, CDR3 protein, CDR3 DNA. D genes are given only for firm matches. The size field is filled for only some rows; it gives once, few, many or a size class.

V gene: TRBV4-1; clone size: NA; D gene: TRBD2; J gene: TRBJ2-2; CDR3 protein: CASSLKSGDLTGELFF; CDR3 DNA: TGCGCCAGCAGCCTAAAAAGCGGGGACCTCACCGGGGAGCTGTTTTTT
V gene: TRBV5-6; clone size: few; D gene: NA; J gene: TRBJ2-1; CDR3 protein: CASSFPPVGEQFF; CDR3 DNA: TGTGCCAGCAGCTTTCCTCCTGTTGGTGAGCAGTTCTTC
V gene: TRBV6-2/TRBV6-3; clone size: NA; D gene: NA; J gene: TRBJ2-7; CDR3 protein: CASSPAFDRYEQYF; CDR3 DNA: TGTGCCAGCAGCCCCGCCTTTGACAGATACGAGCAGTACTTC
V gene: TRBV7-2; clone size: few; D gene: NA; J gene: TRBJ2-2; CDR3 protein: CASSLGRQVNTGELFF; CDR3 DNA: TGTGCCAGCAGCTTAGGTCGGCAGGTTAACACCGGGGAGCTGTTTTTT
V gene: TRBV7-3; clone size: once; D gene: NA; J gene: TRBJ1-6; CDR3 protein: CASSLSQGIFSPLHF; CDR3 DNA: TGTGCCAGCAGCTTATCTCAGGGGATTTTTTCACCCCTCCACTTT
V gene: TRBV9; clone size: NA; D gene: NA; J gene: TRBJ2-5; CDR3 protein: CASSPTGLGETQYF; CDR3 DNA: TGTGCCAGCAGCCCAACAGGGCTTGGAGAGACCCAGTACTTC
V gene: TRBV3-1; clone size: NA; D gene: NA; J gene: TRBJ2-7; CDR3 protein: CASSPNGVTYEQYF; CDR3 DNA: TGTGCCAGCAGCCCGAACGGGGTCACCTACGAGCAGTACTTC
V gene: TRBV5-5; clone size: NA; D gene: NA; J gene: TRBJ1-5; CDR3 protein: CASSFGSSNQPQHF; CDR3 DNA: TGTGCCAGCAGCTTCGGCAGTTCAAATCAGCCCCAGCATTTT
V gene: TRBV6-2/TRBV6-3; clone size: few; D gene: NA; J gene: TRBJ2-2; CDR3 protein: CASSRTGELFF; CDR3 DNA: TGTGCCAGCAGCCGGACCGGGGAGCTGTTTTTT
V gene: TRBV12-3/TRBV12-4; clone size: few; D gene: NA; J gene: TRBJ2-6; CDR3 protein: CASRDSSGANVLTF; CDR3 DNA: TGTGCCAGCAGGGACAGCTCTGGGGCCAACGTCCTGACTTTC
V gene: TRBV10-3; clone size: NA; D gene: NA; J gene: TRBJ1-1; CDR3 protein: CAISGGSLGINTEAFF; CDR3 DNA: TGTGCCATCAGTGGTGGGTCCCTGGGCATCAACACTGAAGCTTTCTTT
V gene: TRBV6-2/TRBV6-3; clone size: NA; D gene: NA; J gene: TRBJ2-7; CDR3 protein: CASRGFYEQCF; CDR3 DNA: TGTGCCAGCAGGGGTTTCTACGAGCAGTGCTTC
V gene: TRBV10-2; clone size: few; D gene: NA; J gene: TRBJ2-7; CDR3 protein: CASRRDTPYEQYF; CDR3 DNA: TGCGCCAGCAGGCGGGACACCCCCTACGAGCAGTACTTC
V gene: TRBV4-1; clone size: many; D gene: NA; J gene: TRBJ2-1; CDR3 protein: CASSQGRLENNEQFF; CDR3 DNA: TGCGCCAGCAGCCAGGGGAGACTAGAGAACAATGAGCAGTTCTTC
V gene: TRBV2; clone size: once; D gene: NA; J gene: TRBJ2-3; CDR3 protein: CASSQSRLSDTQYF; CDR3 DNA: TGTGCCAGCAGTCAAAGCCGACTATCAGATACGCAGTATTTT
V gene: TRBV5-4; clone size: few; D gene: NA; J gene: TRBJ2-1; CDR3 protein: CASSTRQIDNEQFF; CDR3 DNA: TGTGCCAGCAGCACCCGACAGATAGACAATGAGCAGTTCTTC
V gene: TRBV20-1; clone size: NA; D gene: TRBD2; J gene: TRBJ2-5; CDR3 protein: CSARVAGAETQYF; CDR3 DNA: TGCAGTGCTAGAGTCGCGGGAGCGGAGACCCAGTACTTC
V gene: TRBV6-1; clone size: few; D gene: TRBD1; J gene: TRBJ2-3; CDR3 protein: CASSTSGQGTDTQYF; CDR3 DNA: TGTGCCAGCAGCACCTCGGGACAGGGCACAGATACGCAGTATTTT